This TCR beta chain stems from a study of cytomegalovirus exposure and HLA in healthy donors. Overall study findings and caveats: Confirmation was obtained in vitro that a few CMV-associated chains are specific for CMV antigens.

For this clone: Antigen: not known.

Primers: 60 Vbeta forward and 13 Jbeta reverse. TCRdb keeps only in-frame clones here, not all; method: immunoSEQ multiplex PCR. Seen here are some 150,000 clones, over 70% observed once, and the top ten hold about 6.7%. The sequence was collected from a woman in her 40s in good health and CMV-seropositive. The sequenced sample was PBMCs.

In DNA, the CDR3 is TGCGCCAGCAGACCCGGACACGGGAGGGGGGAGACCCAGTACTTC. This sequence encodes CASRPGHGRGETQYF. The chain joins TRBV4-1 to TRBJ2-5; 8 bases agree with TRBD2. CDR1 and CDR2 from the germline V gene are MGHRA and YSYEKL. V trimming: 6 bases; J trimming: 5 bases; junction bases outside the gene matches: 11. The CDR3 length is 15 residues.